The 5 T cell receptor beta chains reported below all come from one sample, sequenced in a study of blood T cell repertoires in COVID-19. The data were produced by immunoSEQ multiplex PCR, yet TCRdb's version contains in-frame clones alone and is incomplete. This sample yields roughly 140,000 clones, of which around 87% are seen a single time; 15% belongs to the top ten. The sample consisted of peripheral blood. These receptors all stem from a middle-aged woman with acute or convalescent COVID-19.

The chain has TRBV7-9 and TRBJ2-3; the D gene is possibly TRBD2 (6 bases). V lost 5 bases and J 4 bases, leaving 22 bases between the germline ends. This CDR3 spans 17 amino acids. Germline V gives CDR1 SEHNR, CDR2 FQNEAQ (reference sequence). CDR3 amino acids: CASSPVGGEEGADTQYF. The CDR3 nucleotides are TGTGCCAGCAGCCCAGTCGGTGGGGAGGAAGGGGCAGATACGCAGTATTTT.

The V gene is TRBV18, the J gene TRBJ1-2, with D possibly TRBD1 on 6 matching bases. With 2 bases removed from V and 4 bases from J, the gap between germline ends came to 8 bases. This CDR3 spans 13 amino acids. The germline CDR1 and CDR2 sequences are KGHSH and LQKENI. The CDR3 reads CASSPSGVYGYTF. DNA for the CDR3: TGTGCCAGCTCACCATCAGGGGTCTATGGCTACACCTTC. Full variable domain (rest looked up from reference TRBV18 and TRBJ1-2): NAGVMQNPRHLVRRRGQEARLRCSPMKGHSHVYWYRQLPEEGLKFMVYLQKENIIDESGMPKERFSAEFPKEGPSILRIQQVVRGDSAAYFCASSPSGVYGYTFGSGTRLTVV.

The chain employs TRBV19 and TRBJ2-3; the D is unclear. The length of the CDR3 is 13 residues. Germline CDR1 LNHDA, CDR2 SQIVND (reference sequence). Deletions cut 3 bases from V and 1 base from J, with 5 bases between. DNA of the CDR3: TGTGCCAGTAGTATCGAGGGCACAGATACGCAGTATTTT. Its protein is CASSIEGTDTQYF.

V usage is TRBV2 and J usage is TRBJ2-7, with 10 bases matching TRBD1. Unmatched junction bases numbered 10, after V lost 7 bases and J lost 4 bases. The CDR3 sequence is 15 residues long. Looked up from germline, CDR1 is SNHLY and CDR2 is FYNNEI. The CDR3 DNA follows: TGTGCCAGCAACCCTCGGGACAGGGGAATATACGAGCAGTACTTC. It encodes CASNPRDRGIYEQYF.

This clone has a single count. The CDR3 nucleotides are TGTGCCACCAGTGACCCGGGACAGGGGAGGTGGGAGACCCAGTACTTC. This codes for CATSDPGQGRWETQYF. The V gene is TRBV24-1, the J gene TRBJ2-5; TRBD1 agrees at 10 bases. Per the germline V gene, CDR1 is KGHDR and CDR2 is SFDVKD. Trimming removed 4 bases from V and 5 bases from J; junction bases left unmatched: 9. The CDR3 runs to 16 residues.